Reported below is one TCR beta chain. With 7 bases removed from V and 4 bases from J, the gap between germline ends came to 17 bases. CDR3 length equals 14 residues. Per germline, CDR1 SQVTM and CDR2 ANQGSEA. This sample was taken from a study of shared clonotypes between healthy human individuals. Methods used by the authors: Filtering differed for immunoSEQ, which gave only junction sequences without quality scores. Generated by immunoSEQ multiplex PCR, the TCRdb table keeps only in-frame clones and is missing some. V and J calls and clone size are copied from that table; D and trimming were computed from the DNA. The sample lists 1.5 million to 1.9 million clones, about 98% seen once, with less than 0.55% in the top ten.

This receptor was identified in a man younger than 40 in good health. The source material was naive CD4+ T cells sorted from blood. Subset of the sample: CD45RA+ positively selected. V is TRBV29-1 and J is TRBJ2-1; D possibly corresponds to TRBD2 (5 bases). The CDR3, as DNA: TGCAGCGCAGTCCCGGGAAACCCTTACAATGAGCAGTTCTTC. Its protein is CSAVPGNPYNEQFF.